The 15 T cell receptor beta chains below were found in one sample sequenced in a study of blood T cell repertoires in COVID-19 (dated by TCRdb to 2018 to 2021). Library preparation employed the immunoSEQ multiplex PCR assay. TCRdb mirrors the immuneACCESS table, restricted to in-frame sequences. Some clones are absent from its copies; in checked studies, under half trace to an unresolved V gene, and the reason for the others is unknown. The sample table contains roughly 380,000 clones; only one count was recorded for 75% to 90% of them. Of the sample, roughly 3.6% is held by the ten largest clones. Specimen: peripheral blood. The source is a woman in her late teens or twenties with acute or convalescent COVID-19.

The chain links TRBV7-8 to TRBJ2-6; tentatively, D is TRBD1 (6 bases). This CDR3 contains 18 residues. Deletions cut 5 bases from V and 0 bases from J, with 17 bases between. CDR1 is SGHVS, CDR2 FQNEAQ, per germline. The CDR3 DNA reads TGTGCCAGCAGCCCCGAAGGGGGACGGACCTCTGGGGCCAACGTCCTGACTTTC. It is translated as CASSPEGGRTSGANVLTF.

Turning to this clone: Different DNA sequences within this sample yield the same CDR3. This chain uses TRBV24-1 with TRBJ2-1; D is perhaps TRBD2 (6 bases). The V end lost 4 bases, the J end lost 2 bases, and 11 bases lay between the germline ends. This CDR3 region has 15 residues. Germline V CDR1 and CDR2: KGHDR, SFDVKD. CDR3 protein: CATSDQTGAYNEQFF. DNA for the CDR3: TGTGCCACCAGTGACCAGACGGGAGCCTACAATGAGCAGTTCTTC.

This chain uses TRBV7-2 with TRBJ2-1, with 12 bases lining up with TRBD2. With 5 bases clipped from V and 12 bases from J, the junction kept 8 bases outside the gene matches. Per the germline V gene, CDR1 is SGHTA and CDR2 is FQGNSA. This CDR3 is 14 amino acids long. The CDR3 region is CASSASGGAFGQFF. The CDR3 bases are TGTGCCAGCAGCGCTAGCGGGGGGGCATTTGGGCAGTTCTTC.

J is TRBJ1-1 and V is TRBV5-1, with TRBD1 matching over 7 bases. This CDR3 comprises 15 residues. J was trimmed by 1 base and V by 3 bases; bases with no gene match: 6. Germline CDR1 SGHRS, CDR2 YFSETQ. The CDR3 is CASSYRTGRNTEAFF. In nucleotides, the CDR3 is TGCGCCAGCAGCTACAGGACAGGAAGGAACACTGAAGCTTTCTTT.

This chain joins TRBV5-4 and TRBJ1-6; TRBD1 is a possible D gene (6 bases). The germline gives CDR1 SGHNT, CDR2 YYREEE (reference sequence). Trimming left V 0 bases short and J 7 bases short, with 8 bases between. CDR3 length: 14 amino acids. CDR3 in amino acids: CASSLDGGNSPLHF. CDR3 DNA sequence: TGTGCCAGCAGCTTGGATGGGGGCAATTCACCCCTCCACTTT.

The rearrangement joins TRBV5-1 to TRBJ2-7; tentative D call: TRBD1 (6 bases). CDR1 is SGHRS, CDR2 YFSETQ, per germline. The CDR3 has 13 residues. V gave up 2 bases and J gave up 6 bases, with 12 bases separating them. CDR3 in amino acids: CASSFQQGSEQYF. CDR3 bases: TGCGCCAGCAGCTTCCAACAGGGATCCGAGCAGTACTTC. Drawing the rest from reference TRBV5-1 and TRBJ2-7, the complete variable domain is KAGVTQTPRYLIKTRGQQVTLSCSPISGHRSVSWYQQTPGQGLQFLFEYFSETQRNKGNFPGRFSGRQFSNSRSEMNVSTLELGDSALYLCASSFQQGSEQYFGPGTRLTVT.

CDR3 in amino acids: CASSGQRGYEQYF. The DNA for the CDR3 is TGTGCCAGCAGTGGACAGAGGGGTTACGAGCAGTACTTC. This sequence joins TRBV27 and TRBJ2-7; D may be TRBD1 (6 bases). The germline V gene has CDR1 MNHEY and CDR2 SMNVEV (reference sequence). This CDR3 contains 13 residues. V lost 5 bases and J lost 4, with 12 bases in between.

V and J are TRBV27 and TRBJ1-4; a possible D gene is TRBD1 (6 bases). The CDR3 is 14 residues long. The germline V and J ends were trimmed by 3 bases and 5 bases, with 10 bases remaining between them. The germline V gene encodes CDR1 MNHEY and CDR2 SMNVEV (reference sequence). CDR3 protein: CASSFDRRNEKLFF. DNA for the CDR3: TGTGCCAGCAGTTTTGACAGGCGCAATGAAAAACTGTTTTTT.

The V gene is TRBV6-5, the J gene TRBJ1-2; 10 bases line up with TRBD1. The CDR3 consists of 15 residues. CDR1 and CDR2 (germline): MNHEY, SVGAGI. V trimming: 2 bases; J trimming: 4 bases; junction bases outside the gene matches: 4. The CDR3 nucleotides read TGTGCCAGCAGTTACAGGGGACAGGGGTTCTATGGCTACACCTTC. This gives the protein CASSYRGQGFYGYTF.

This clone has only one observation. This sequence joins TRBV5-1 and TRBJ2-3; 8 nucleotides align to TRBD2. The CDR3 runs 16 residues. Trimming at V came to 4 bases and at J to 6 bases, leaving 13 bases not matched to a gene. In germline, CDR1 is SGHRS, CDR2 YFSETQ. CDR3 DNA sequence: TGCGCCAGCAGCAAGTCCGGGACTAGTGGGGCGGATACGCAGTATTTT. Translating gives CASSKSGTSGADTQYF.

The chain uses TRBV4-1 and TRBJ2-3; D is unclear. The germline CDR1 and CDR2 sequences are MGHRA and YSYEKL. Trimming left V 1 base short and J 3 bases short, with 14 bases between. CDR3 length: 16 amino acids. CDR3 coding DNA: TGCGCCAGCAGCCAAGTAAACTTGGTGTCTACAGATACGCAGTATTTT. This codes for CASSQVNLVSTDTQYF.

The count of this clone is one. The rearrangement uses TRBV19 and TRBJ2-5; a weak D match, TRBD1 (5 bases). CDR1 and CDR2 from the germline V gene are LNHDA and SQIVND (reference sequence). V lost 1 base and J lost 5, with 14 bases in between. The CDR3 is 15 amino acids. CDR3 in DNA: TGTGCCAGTAGTATAGCAGAAAGGGGTCGGGAGACCCAGTACTTC. As protein: CASSIAERGRETQYF.

CDR3 protein: CASSGDSQETQYF. DNA of the CDR3: TGTGCCAGCAGTGGGGACAGCCAAGAGACCCAGTACTTC. V gene TRBV25-1 combines with J gene TRBJ2-5, with 7 nucleotides matching TRBD1. Unmatched junction bases numbered 0, after V lost 4 bases and J lost 1 base. Per the germline V gene, CDR1 is MGHDK and CDR2 is SYGVNS. The CDR3 contains 13 residues.

V usage is TRBV15 and J usage is TRBJ1-1; 10 bases agree with TRBD1. With 1 base clipped from V and 3 bases from J, the junction kept 5 bases outside the gene matches. This CDR3 region has 16 residues. CDR1 is LNHNV, CDR2 YYDKDF, per germline (reference sequence). CDR3 DNA: TGTGCCACCAGCAGAGCCCTCGGGACAGGGGACACTGAAGCTTTCTTT. Its protein is CATSRALGTGDTEAFF.

This clone has a handful of counts. The V gene is TRBV27, the J gene TRBJ2-7; 7 bases fit TRBD2. Germline assignment: CDR1 MNHEY and CDR2 SMNVEV (reference sequence). The CDR3 is made up of 12 amino acids. Trimming cost V 5 bases and J 6 bases; bases outside gene matches: 4. CDR3 residues: CASSLERGEQYF. Written as DNA, the CDR3 is TGTGCCAGCAGTCTTGAGCGGGGCGAGCAGTACTTC.